This T cell receptor (beta chain) was profiled in a study of blood T cell repertoires in COVID-19. Trimming pared 7 bases from V and 5 bases from J, leaving 14 bases between. Germline loops: CDR1 LNHDA, CDR2 SQIVND (reference sequence). The CDR3 spans 13 residues. Using immunoSEQ multiplex PCR, the repertoire was profiled, and TCRdb retains in-frame clones only, with some absent. The sample yields about 230,000 clones, around nine tenths seen once. This clonotype was obtained from a woman aged 60-70 years with acute or convalescent COVID-19. The sequenced material came from peripheral blood. The genes are TRBV19 and TRBJ2-5; D is possibly TRBD1 (5 bases). The CDR3 loop reads CASTPRVGETQYF. CDR3 nucleotides: TGTGCCAGTACCCCCAGGGTCGGGGAGACCCAGTACTTC.